This TCR beta chain derives from a study of cytomegalovirus exposure and HLA in healthy donors. Study observations and caveats: Presence/absence analyses rested on an assumption that sequencing depth was roughly uniform across donors. TCR sequences were mostly rare, though some public TCRs occurred in many donors. In vitro checks showed that three CMV-associated chains really do target CMV antigens.

The PCR used 60 Vbeta and 13 Jbeta primers. TCRdb's table, derived via immunoSEQ multiplex PCR, lists solely in-frame clones and lacks some. Of about 25,000 clones in the sample, nearly 80% were seen once. For this clone: The antigen is not known.

Trimming at V came to 5 bases and at J to 0 bases, leaving 1 base not matched to a gene. This CDR3 has 13 residues. In germline, CDR1 is GTSNPN, CDR2 SVGIG (reference sequence). The specimen was PBMCs. This clonotype was obtained from a male donor in good health and CMV-seronegative. This chain connects TRBV30 to TRBJ2-1; TRBD2 matches 7 bases. The CDR3 DNA reads as TGTGCCTGGGCGGGGGACTCCTACAATGAGCAGTTCTTC. It codes for CAWAGDSYNEQFF. Full variable domain (outside the CDR3, taken from reference TRBV30 and TRBJ2-1): SQTIHQWPATLVQPVGSPLSLECTVEGTSNPNLYWYRQAAGRGLQLLFYSVGIGQISSEVPQNLSASRPQDRQFILSSKKLLLSDSGFYLCAWAGDSYNEQFFGPGTRLTVL.